One sample yielded the 29 T cell receptor beta chains listed below, sequenced in a study of T-cell memory formation after mild COVID-19. TCRdb re-analysed the 5' RACE reads in MiXCR, keeping a single row per CDR3 protein. The table includes some 330,000 distinct CDR3 sequences, more than 20% detected once. Sequencing input: PBMCs or a T cell subset sorted from them (not recorded which). These receptors all come from an adult woman who had mild COVID-19 (a few samples of this study predate the infection). Cell type and time point are not known.

The gene calls are TRBV3-1 and TRBJ1-2; tentative D call: TRBD1 (6 bases). Germline values: CDR1 LGHDT, CDR2 YNNKEL (reference sequence). The CDR3 extends over 15 amino acids. The V gene lost 0 bases and the J gene lost 2 bases, with 10 bases spanning the gap. The CDR3 DNA is TGTGCCAGCAGCCAAGAATGGACAGTCAACTATGGCTACACCTTC. This gives the protein CASSQEWTVNYGYTF. Based on the CDR3 plus reference TRBV3-1 and TRBJ1-2, the full variable domain is DTAVSQTPKYLVTQMGNDKSIKCEQNLGHDTMYWYKQDSKKFLKIMFSYNNKELIINETVPNRFSPKSPDKAHLNLHINSLELGDSAVYFCASSQEWTVNYGYTFGSGTRLTVV.

V gene TRBV3-1 combines with J gene TRBJ1-4; 9 nucleotides agree with TRBD1. Germline V gives CDR1 LGHDT, CDR2 YNNKEL (reference sequence). V was clipped by 2 bases and J by 8 bases; unmatched bases: 9. There are 16 residues in the CDR3. Here the CDR3 DNA reads TGTGCCAGCAGCCAAACTATGACAGGGGGATTCGAAAAACTGTTTTTT. It yields the protein CASSQTMTGGFEKLFF.

This clonotype has a count of ten or more. The V call is TRBV5-6, the J call TRBJ2-2; no definite D call. Germline values: CDR1 SGHDT, CDR2 YYEEEE. V gave up 5 bases and J gave up 1 base, with 3 bases separating them. The CDR3 runs 12 residues. The CDR3 DNA reads as TGTGCCAGCAGTCAGAACACCGGGGAGCTGTTTTTT. It specifies CASSQNTGELFF.

This sequence joins TRBV7-8 and TRBJ1-2, with D unclear. Trimming left V 2 bases short and J 1 base short, with 11 bases between. CDR3 length: 15 residues. Looked up from germline, CDR1 is SGHVS and CDR2 is FQNEAQ. The CDR3 loop is CASSLQSGSNYGYTF. CDR3 DNA sequence: TGTGCCAGCAGCTTACAGTCCGGGAGTAACTATGGCTACACCTTC. Filled out from reference TRBV7-8 and TRBJ1-2, the complete variable domain reads GAGVSQSPRYKVAKRGQDVALRCDPISGHVSLFWYQQALGQGPEFLTYFQNEAQLDKSGLPSDRFFAERPEGSVSTLKIQRTQQEDSAVYLCASSLQSGSNYGYTFGSGTRLTVV.

This clonotype was recorded a few times. The genes are TRBV7-2 and TRBJ2-7; 9 bases align to TRBD2. CDR1 is SGHTA and CDR2 is FQGNSA in the germline V gene. Losses at the gene ends were 4 bases for V and 3 bases for J; bases not matched to a gene: 19. This CDR3 spans 19 amino acids. Written as DNA, the CDR3 is TGTGCCAGCAGCTGGTCCAGGGGTGCGGGAGGGCCGTCGGACTACGAGCAGTACTTC. Translation gives CASSWSRGAGGPSDYEQYF. The full variable domain, rest sourced from reference TRBV7-2 and TRBJ2-7, is GAGVSQSPSNKVTEKGKDVELRCDPISGHTALYWYRQSLGQGLEFLIYFQGNSAPDKSGLPSDRFSAERTGGSVSTLTIQRTQQEDSAVYLCASSWSRGAGGPSDYEQYFGPGTRLTVT.

The rearrangement links TRBV5-1 to TRBJ1-6, with TRBD1 matching 12 bases. The V gene's germline CDR1 is SGHRS and CDR2 YFSETQ. The CDR3 is made up of 19 amino acids. The J segment lost 2 bases and the V segment lost 4 bases, leaving 10 bases of the junction unmatched. CDR3 nucleotides: TGCGCCAGCAGCGGGGGACAGGGGGCAAGTAGGACCTATAATTCACCCCTCCACTTT. Its protein product is CASSGGQGASRTYNSPLHF.

This clonotype was seen a few times. This chain connects TRBV7-9 to TRBJ2-3; no clear D. Germline V gene lookup returns CDR1 SEHNR and CDR2 FQNEAQ (reference sequence). Trimming took 1 base from V and 1 from J, leaving 9 bases between them. This CDR3 has 15 residues. The CDR3: CASSLVQSGTDTQYF. The CDR3 bases are TGTGCCAGCAGCTTAGTACAGTCCGGCACAGATACGCAGTATTTT.

The chain recombines TRBV5-4 with TRBJ2-3; D uncertain. The CDR3 runs to 16 residues. Germline V gene sequence: CDR1 SGHNT, CDR2 YYREEE (reference sequence). V was pared by 4 bases and J by 5 bases, with 20 bases between. The CDR3 is CASSPPGRRVGDTQYF. The CDR3 DNA is TGTGCCAGCAGCCCTCCGGGCAGAAGGGTTGGAGATACGCAGTATTTT.

This clonotype has a handful of counts. The V call is TRBV7-8, the J call TRBJ2-3; 13 nucleotides match TRBD2. The CDR3 loop spans 18 amino acids. The V and J ends lost 6 bases and 0 bases, in that order; junction bases with no gene match: 9. In germline, CDR1 is SGHVS, CDR2 FQNEAQ. The DNA of the CDR3 is TGTGCCAGCAGTCCAACTAGCGGGAGGGAACTTAGCACAGATACGCAGTATTTT. Translated, it gives CASSPTSGRELSTDTQYF.

This clonotype was counted between two and nine times. This rearrangement joins TRBV7-3 to TRBJ1-1; perhaps TRBD1 as D (5 bases). V lost 5 bases and J 0 bases, leaving 13 bases between the germline ends. Germline loops: CDR1 SGHTA, CDR2 FQGTGA. CDR3 size: 15 residues. The CDR3 DNA follows: TGTGCCAGCAGCCCCTCCGGGGGGGTGAACACTGAAGCTTTCTTT. Amino acids: CASSPSGGVNTEAFF.

This clonotype came up a few times. The chain is built from TRBV28 and TRBJ1-1; D not resolved. The CDR3 is 15 residues long. In germline, CDR1 is MDHEN, CDR2 SYDVKM. V gave up 3 bases and J gave up 7 bases, with 18 bases separating them. As DNA, the CDR3 is TGTGCCAGCAGTTTTAAGGTTCGCAGGTTTGGTGAAGCTTTCTTT. Translated: CASSFKVRRFGEAFF.

The V and J genes are TRBV5-1 and TRBJ2-5; D gene unclear. The CDR3 runs to 14 residues. V was shortened by 1 base and J by 1 base, with 8 bases between the two germline ends. Germline V gene sequence: CDR1 SGHRS, CDR2 YFSETQ. Here the CDR3 reads CASSLYPVQETQYF. The CDR3 region has the DNA TGCGCCAGCAGCTTGTATCCAGTCCAAGAGACCCAGTACTTC.

In its sample, this clonotype was seen a few times. The chain couples TRBV12-3 or TRBV12-4 to TRBJ2-1; possible D gene TRBD2, 6 bases. The CDR3 totals 14 residues. Deletions cut 6 bases from V and 3 bases from J, with 12 bases between. The CDR3 loop is CASRRGRDYNEQFF. DNA for the CDR3: TGTGCCAGCAGGCGGGGAAGGGACTACAATGAGCAGTTCTTC.

This clonotype was recorded a few times. The chain has TRBV10-3 and TRBJ2-5, with D possibly matching TRBD2 (5 bases). Looked up from germline, CDR1 is ENHRY and CDR2 is SYGVKD. V lost 3 bases to trimming and J lost 5 bases, with 13 bases between them. The CDR3 totals 14 residues. For the CDR3, the DNA is TGTGCCATCAGTGAACTCGGGGTGGGGGAGACCCAGTACTTC. This codes for CAISELGVGETQYF.

The chain links TRBV5-1 to TRBJ2-1; the D call may be TRBD1 or TRBD2 (5 bases each). Trimming shortened V by 1 base and J by 12 bases, and 20 bases separated the two germline ends. From germline, CDR1 is SGHRS and CDR2 YFSETQ. The CDR3 is 15 amino acids. CDR3 loop: CASSLLDTPAGGQFF. CDR3 bases: TGCGCCAGCAGCTTGTTGGACACCCCAGCCGGAGGGCAGTTCTTC.

This clonotype was seen a handful of times. The chain carries TRBV7-3 and TRBJ2-1; 12 bases match TRBD1. The V segment lost 5 bases and the J segment 9 bases; nucleotides outside the gene matches: 8. There are 15 residues in the CDR3. Germline V lookup: CDR1 SGHTA, CDR2 FQGTGA. This CDR3 is CASSLRDRGRSEQFF. In DNA form, the CDR3 reads TGTGCCAGCAGCCTAAGGGACAGGGGGCGAAGTGAGCAGTTCTTC.

This clonotype was detected many times. The genes are TRBV7-2 and TRBJ2-1; D is possibly TRBD2 (6 bases). The CDR3 consists of 13 residues. Germline values: CDR1 SGHTA, CDR2 FQGNSA. Trimming pared 5 bases from V and 5 bases from J, leaving 10 bases between. The DNA of the CDR3 is TGTGCCAGCAGCAGGAGACTAGACAATGAGCAGTTCTTC. This encodes CASSRRLDNEQFF.

V usage is TRBV4-3 and J usage is TRBJ1-1; TRBD1 agrees at 8 bases. Germline V gene data show CDR1 as LGHNA and CDR2 as YSLEER. The CDR3 loop spans 16 amino acids. Trimming at V came to 0 bases and at J to 4 bases, leaving 7 bases not matched to a gene. The CDR3 nucleotides read TGCGCCAGCAGCCAAGACGTGACAGGGGTTGCCACTGAAGCTTTCTTT. It specifies CASSQDVTGVATEAFF.

Note on this clonotype: The junction departs from germline at one end; a sequencing error may be responsible. This chain joins TRBV7-7 and TRBJ2-5; TRBD2 matches at 12 bases. Germline V CDR1 and CDR2: SSHAT, FNYEAQ (reference sequence). This CDR3 comprises 15 residues. The CDR3 protein is CASSLDLAGGETQYF. CDR3 DNA sequence: TGTGCTAGCAGCTTAGATCTAGCGGGAGGGGAGACCCAGTACTTC.

This clonotype was recorded once. This chain links TRBV12-3 or TRBV12-4 with TRBJ2-1; D not certain. This CDR3 has 13 amino acids. Trimming shortened V by 1 base and J by 8 bases, and 9 bases separated the two germline ends. The CDR3 loop reads CASSLGFQDEQFF. The CDR3, as DNA: TGTGCCAGCAGTTTAGGATTTCAGGATGAGCAGTTCTTC.

This chain connects TRBV7-3 to TRBJ2-3; 12 positions match TRBD2. This CDR3 has 17 residues. J gave up 2 bases and V 5 bases, and 8 bases lay outside the gene matches. Germline CDR1 and CDR2: SGHTA and FQGTGA. The CDR3: CASSAFLAGGFTDTQYF. The CDR3 DNA follows: TGTGCCAGCAGCGCCTTTCTAGCGGGGGGGTTCACAGATACGCAGTATTTT.

In this sample, this clonotype turned up a few times. The CDR3 nucleotides are TGTGCCAGCAGTGAAAACCCGGACCTTGATACGCAGTATTTT. Translated, it gives CASSENPDLDTQYF. This rearrangement joins TRBV2 to TRBJ2-3; D is undetermined. CDR1 SNHLY and CDR2 FYNNEI come from the germline V gene. The length of the CDR3 is 14 residues. V dropped 2 bases and J dropped 6 bases, with 12 bases sitting between them.

This chain connects TRBV11-3 to TRBJ1-1, with TRBD1 matching over 8 bases. The V and J ends lost 5 bases and 8 bases, in that order; junction bases with no gene match: 4. The V gene's germline CDR1 is SGHNT and CDR2 YENEEA. The CDR3 covers 12 residues. CDR3 residues: CASSDRGEEAFF. The CDR3 DNA follows: TGTGCCAGCAGCGACAGGGGCGAGGAAGCTTTCTTT.

This clonotype was seen a handful of times. The chain uses TRBV15 and TRBJ2-1; TRBD2 aligns across 9 bases. J gave up 6 bases and V 1 base, and 4 bases lay outside the gene matches. CDR1 and CDR2 (germline): LNHNV, YYDKDF (reference sequence). The CDR3 runs 15 residues. The CDR3 loop reads CATSRATSGLNEQFF. For the CDR3, the DNA is TGTGCCACCAGCAGAGCTACTAGCGGGCTCAATGAGCAGTTCTTC.

The chain uses TRBV5-1 and TRBJ2-1; D possibly corresponds to TRBD1 (5 bases). V dropped 7 bases and J dropped 8 bases, with 22 bases sitting between them. Per the germline V gene, CDR1 is SGHRS and CDR2 is YFSETQ. The CDR3 has 15 amino acids. CDR3 in amino acids: CASAPGRGRIDEQFF. The CDR3 coding sequence is TGCGCCAGCGCCCCGGGTAGGGGAAGAATCGATGAGCAGTTCTTC. Based on the CDR3 plus reference TRBV5-1 and TRBJ2-1, the full variable domain is KAGVTQTPRYLIKTRGQQVTLSCSPISGHRSVSWYQQTPGQGLQFLFEYFSETQRNKGNFPGRFSGRQFSNSRSEMNVSTLELGDSALYLCASAPGRGRIDEQFFGPGTRLTVL.

The chain uses TRBV29-1 and TRBJ2-1; 10 nucleotides align to TRBD2. The V segment lost 4 bases and the J segment 3 bases; nucleotides outside the gene matches: 9. Germline V gives CDR1 SQVTM, CDR2 ANQGSEA. The CDR3 consists of 16 residues. The CDR3 nucleotides read TGCAGCGTTGGCTTACCTAGCGGGAGCAGCTACAATGAGCAGTTCTTC. This encodes CSVGLPSGSSYNEQFF.

The chain joins TRBV4-3 to TRBJ1-1, with D possibly matching TRBD1 (6 bases). Trimming pared 4 bases from V and 6 bases from J, leaving 27 bases between. Germline loops: CDR1 LGHNA, CDR2 YSLEER. This CDR3 contains 18 residues. The CDR3: CASSPGGLQGSGEAEAFF. The CDR3 nucleotides read TGCGCCAGCAGCCCCGGGGGGCTACAGGGTTCGGGTGAGGCTGAAGCTTTCTTT.

This clonotype has more than one count but fewer than ten. The chain recombines TRBV24-1 with TRBJ2-3; 13 bases agree with TRBD2. CDR1 is KGHDR and CDR2 is SFDVKD in the germline V gene. The CDR3 loop spans 19 amino acids. V was clipped by 8 bases and J by 3 bases; unmatched bases: 16. The CDR3 sequence: CATNTRQIGLAGATDTQYF. Written as DNA, the CDR3 is TGTGCCACCAATACTCGCCAGATCGGACTAGCGGGAGCGACAGATACGCAGTATTTT.

V gene TRBV7-9 combines with J gene TRBJ2-3; D call uncertain. The CDR3 totals 13 residues. Germline-derived CDR1 and CDR2 are SEHNR and FQNEAQ (reference sequence). Trimming left V 1 base short and J 8 bases short, with 10 bases between. CDR3 nucleotide sequence: TGTGCCAGCAGCTTAGTGGAACATGGTACGCAGTATTTT. It is translated as CASSLVEHGTQYF.